The sequence of this T cell receptor beta chain was determined in a study of blood T cell repertoires in COVID-19. The CDR3 sequence is 15 residues long. In germline, CDR1 is LGHDT, CDR2 YNNKEL (reference sequence). Trimming took 3 bases from V and 6 from J, leaving 15 bases between them. TCRdb keeps only in-frame clones here, not all; method: immunoSEQ multiplex PCR. The table shows a few hundred thousand clones, with roughly 86% occurring only once. V is TRBV3-1 (or the pseudogene TRBV3-2) and J is TRBJ1-5; TRBD1 might be the D (5 bases). Source material: peripheral blood. The receptor was isolated from a man aged 55 to 70 with acute or convalescent COVID-19. Here the CDR3 reads CASSQGLQSGQPQHF. DNA of the CDR3: TGTGCCAGCAGCCAGGGACTCCAGAGTGGTCAGCCCCAGCATTTT.